These 7 T cell receptor beta chains came from one sample sequenced in a study of type 1 regulatory T cells. No antigen has been identified for these receptors. General study results and limits: Tr1 cells had a more restricted TCR repertoire than non-Tr1 cells.

From the reads, TCRdb called clonotypes with MiXCR, one entry per CDR3 protein. The table shows about 71,000 distinct CDR3 sequences, with about 20% occurring only once. Sequencing was done on a sample of cultured type 1 regulatory T (Tr1) cells, either the whole culture or a sorted fraction (not recorded which). The receptors come from a human donor in good health.

The chain links TRBV10-3 to TRBJ2-7; D is ambiguous. This CDR3 is built from 12 residues. Germline V CDR1 and CDR2: ENHRY, SYGVKD. V was shortened by 6 bases and J by 0 bases, with 6 bases between the two germline ends. The CDR3 loop is CAISKSSYEQYF. In DNA, the CDR3 is TGTGCCATCAGCAAGAGCTCCTACGAGCAGTACTTC.

This clonotype was seen only a few times. V usage is TRBV3-1 and J usage is TRBJ1-1; 7 nucleotides agree with TRBD1. J was trimmed by 2 bases and V by 4 bases; bases with no gene match: 7. The CDR3 totals 15 residues. Germline CDR1 LGHDT, CDR2 YNNKEL (reference sequence). CDR3 loop: CASSPRAGGNTEAFF. The CDR3 DNA reads as TGTGCCAGCAGCCCACGGGCAGGGGGTAACACTGAAGCTTTCTTT.

V usage is TRBV27 and J usage is TRBJ2-3; tentative D call: TRBD1 (5 bases). The CDR3 is 15 amino acids. The V gene's germline CDR1 is MNHEY and CDR2 SMNVEV (reference sequence). Trimming removed 3 bases from V and 2 bases from J, with 12 bases in between. CDR3 in amino acids: CASSFGQGITDTQYF. The DNA for the CDR3 is TGTGCCAGCAGTTTTGGTCAGGGTATCACAGATACGCAGTATTTT.

This clonotype was detected a few times. The CDR3 bases are TGTGCCTGGAATGACGGGCCAGAGACCCAGTACTTC. Translating it yields CAWNDGPETQYF. The V and J genes are TRBV30 and TRBJ2-5; D gene uncertain. The CDR3 contains 12 residues. V lost 4 bases, J lost 4 bases, and 10 bases lay in between. Germline assignment: CDR1 GTSNPN and CDR2 SVGIG (reference sequence).

The CDR3 DNA reads TGTGCCAGCAGCCTCGGACAGGCCCCAGATACGCAGTATTTT. Protein sequence: CASSLGQAPDTQYF. This sequence joins TRBV7-9 and TRBJ2-3, with 7 nucleotides matching TRBD1. The CDR3 spans 14 residues. V was pared by 5 bases and J by 4 bases, with 6 bases of the junction left unmatched. The V gene's germline CDR1 is SEHNR and CDR2 FQNEAQ (reference sequence). Based on the CDR3 plus reference TRBV7-9 and TRBJ2-3, the full variable domain is DTGVSQNPRHKITKRGQNVTFRCDPISEHNRLYWYRQTLGQGPEFLTYFQNEAQLEKSRLLSDRFSAERPKGSFSTLEIQRTEQGDSAMYLCASSLGQAPDTQYFGPGTRLTVL.

The gene calls are TRBV20-1 and TRBJ1-6; D uncertain. Germline V lookup: CDR1 DFQATT, CDR2 SNEGSKA (reference sequence). Trimming removed 6 bases at V and 5 bases at J, with 11 bases between. The CDR3 totals 13 residues. CDR3 in amino acids: CSAKVPNNSPLHF. The CDR3 DNA reads as TGCAGTGCGAAAGTTCCTAATAATTCACCCCTCCACTTT.

V usage is TRBV7-6 and J usage is TRBJ2-3, with 9 positions matching TRBD2. The J segment lost 4 bases and the V segment lost 1 base, leaving 6 bases of the junction unmatched. The CDR3 covers 16 residues. From germline, CDR1 is SGHVS and CDR2 FNYEAQ. In DNA form, the CDR3 reads TGTGCCAGCAGCTTAGTAATGGCGGGAGGGGCAGATACGCAGTATTTT. Translating gives CASSLVMAGGADTQYF. The entire variable domain, with the rest obtained from reference TRBV7-6 and TRBJ2-3, is as follows: GAGVSQSPRYKVTKRGQDVALRCDPISGHVSLYWYRQALGQGPEFLTYFNYEAQQDKSGLPNDRFSAERPEGSISTLTIQRTEQRDSAMYRCASSLVMAGGADTQYFGPGTRLTVL.